The 5 T cell receptor beta chains reported below all come from one sample, sequenced in a study of CD8+ T cells in alopecia areata. The treatment here: oral pan-JAK inhibitor, 5-10 mg twice daily. Extraction and reverse transcription of RNA yielded cDNA as the sequencing template. Libraries were prepared by immunoSEQ multiplex PCR; TCRdb keeps only in-frame clonotypes and omits some of them. The sample has about 180,000 clones, about 54% seen once. The source was CD4+ T cells sorted from blood, collected between weeks 55 and 65, from a patient treated with tofacitinib. The origin of the receptors is a human donor with alopecia areata.

This clone is a singleton in its sample. V usage is TRBV2 and J usage is TRBJ1-2; 7 bases fit TRBD1. The V and J ends lost 6 bases and 9 bases, in that order; junction bases with no gene match: 7. The germline V gene encodes CDR1 SNHLY and CDR2 FYNNEI. There are 12 residues in the CDR3. The CDR3 is CASSGDRHRYTF. The CDR3 bases are TGTGCCAGCAGCGGGGACAGACATCGCTACACCTTC.

The V gene is TRBV4-1, the J gene TRBJ2-7, with 7 bases aligning to TRBD2. J lost 4 bases, V lost 0 bases, and 6 bases had no gene match. CDR1 and CDR2 from the germline V gene are MGHRA and YSYEKL. CDR3 length equals 15 residues. The CDR3 DNA follows: TGCGCCAGCAGCCAAGATTCAGCGGGGTTATACGAGCAGTACTTC. Its translation is CASSQDSAGLYEQYF.

In this sample, this clone turned up once. The chain couples TRBV9 to TRBJ1-5; D gene unclear. The V gene lost 0 bases and the J gene lost 7 bases, with 11 bases spanning the gap. The CDR3 is 14 amino acids. CDR1 SGDLS and CDR2 YYNGEE come from the germline V gene. Written as DNA, the CDR3 is TGTGCCAGCAGCGTAGTATTGGGGATACAGCCCCAGCATTTT. Protein: CASSVVLGIQPQHF.

The V call is TRBV14, the J call TRBJ1-5; D gene unclear. Germline-derived CDR1 and CDR2 are SGHDN and FVKESK. V gave up 5 bases and J gave up 11 bases, with 10 bases separating them. The CDR3 is made up of 11 amino acids. Written as DNA, the CDR3 is TGTGCCAGCAGCGCCCGCCGGACCCAGCATTTT. It translates to CASSARRTQHF.

The chain carries TRBV5-1 and TRBJ2-1; D remains ambiguous. The CDR3 runs to 11 residues. From germline, CDR1 is SGHRS and CDR2 YFSETQ. V dropped 5 bases and J dropped 9 bases, with 9 bases sitting between them. This CDR3 reads CASSSLSEQFF. The CDR3 nucleotides read TGCGCCAGCAGTTCACTCAGTGAGCAGTTCTTC.